The clone carrying this TCR beta chain has ten or more counts. The target antigen is unknown. The CDR3 is 15 amino acids. Per the germline V gene, CDR1 is MGHRA and CDR2 is YSYEKL. V lost 4 bases, J lost 2 bases, and 4 bases stayed unmatched. The record originates from a study of response to subunit inactivated influenza vaccine. TCRdb ran MiXCR on the RT-PCR reads and lists one entry per CDR3 protein. This sample has fewer than 700,000 distinct CDR3 sequences, with approximately 13% found just once. Study results and caveats: The authors offered the suggestion that each seasonal influenza vaccination recruits few new T cells.

The TCR sequence derives from a man aged 50-59 years who received an inactivated influenza vaccine. The sequencing used PBMCs from blood, collected 40 to 50 days after vaccination. The gene calls are TRBV4-1 and TRBJ2-3, with TRBD1 matching over 9 bases. CDR3 region: CASSRIQGATDTQYF. DNA for the CDR3: TGCGCCAGCAGCCGAATACAGGGGGCCACAGATACGCAGTATTTT.